The rows below give T cell receptor beta chains drawn from one sample of a study of shared clonotypes between healthy human individuals. Generated by immunoSEQ multiplex PCR, the TCRdb table keeps only in-frame clones and is missing some. This table holds about 2 million clones, roughly 94% found once. The material sequenced was naive CD4+ T cells sorted from blood. These receptors originate from a man aged 18 to 30 in good health. CDR3s include the opening cysteine and the closing phenylalanine or tryptophan. The D gene is left open where the match is weak. Expanded clones get a size class; other rows say once, few or many, or leave the size out.

15 | NA | TRBD1 | TRBJ2-5 | TRBV6-5 | TGTGCCAGCACCCGGACAGGAAGGGCCCAAGAGACCCAGTACTTC | CASTRTGRAQETQYF
16 | NA | NA | TRBJ2-3 | TRBV29-1 | TGCAGCGTTGTCTGGACTAACCTAGGGGATTTGCACAAGCAGTATTTT | CSVVWTNLGDLHKQYF
14 | NA | NA | TRBJ1-1 | TRBV2 | TGTGCCAGCACGTCACCCCCAGGGGTCACTGAAGCTTTCTTT | CASTSPPGVTEAFF
15 | NA | NA | TRBJ2-1 | TRBV5-1 | TGCGCCAGCAGCTTAGGAGACAGGAAATACAATGAGCAGTTCTTC | CASSLGDRKYNEQFF
16 | NA | TRBD1 | TRBJ2-2 | TRBV6-5 | TGTGCCAGCAGTTACAGGACAGGGGCAATACCCGGGGAGCTGTTTTTT | CASSYRTGAIPGELFF
16 | NA | NA | TRBJ1-6 | TRBV7-9 | TGTGCCAGCAGCCAGACGAGTGGGGCCCTGGGTTCACCCCTCCACTTT | CASSQTSGALGSPLHF
13 | once | TRBD1 | TRBJ2-4 | TRBV7-9 | TGTGCCAGCAGCCAGGGACAGGGGGCGCCGCGGTACTTC | CASSQGQGAPRYF
13 | NA | NA | TRBJ1-1 | TRBV6-1 | TGTGCCAGCAGTGGCGGAGCGAACACTGAAGCTTTCTTT | CASSGGANTEAFF
16 | NA | NA | TRBJ1-1 | TRBV5-1 | TGCGCCAGCAGCCCGAATTCTGTTAGGGGAAACACTGAAGCTTTCTTT | CASSPNSVRGNTEAFF
15 | NA | TRBD2 | TRBJ2-1 | TRBV2 | TGTGCCAGCAGTGATAGCGGGGGCGCCTACAATGAGCAGTTCTTC | CASSDSGGAYNEQFF
14 | NA | NA | TRBJ2-7 | TRBV9 | TGTGCCAGCAGCCGAACGACTAGTTCCCACGAGCAGTACTTC | CASSRTTSSHEQYF
14 | once | NA | TRBJ1-1 | TRBV30 | TGTGCCTGGGGCAGGACGGCCTTGAACACTGAAGCTTTCTTT | CAWGRTALNTEAFF
14 | NA | TRBD1 | TRBJ1-2 | TRBV11-2 | TGTGCCAGCAGCCTCCGGGACAGGGGTGAAGGCTACACCTTC | CASSLRDRGEGYTF
14 | NA | TRBD2 | TRBJ2-1 | TRBV5-8 | TGTGCCAGCAGCTACAGACTAGCCCTGGCTGAGCAGTTCTTC | CASSYRLALAEQFF
15 | NA | TRBD2 | TRBJ2-1 | TRBV4-1 | TGCGCCAGCAGCCAAAGCGGGGGGGCCGTGAATGAGCAGTTCTTC | CASSQSGGAVNEQFF
14 | NA | TRBD1 | TRBJ1-1 | TRBV5-6 | TGTGCCAGCAGCGCCCCACAGGGGTTCACTGAAGCTTTCTTT | CASSAPQGFTEAFF
15 | NA | NA | TRBJ1-3 | TRBV14 | TGTGCCAGCAGCCAAGTAGGCGGTACTGGAAACACCATATATTTT | CASSQVGGTGNTIYF
16 | NA | NA | TRBJ2-7 | TRBV7-2 | TGTGCCAGCAGCTTAGCGGGGGCACTAGCGACCTCCGAGCAGTACTTC | CASSLAGALATSEQYF
15 | NA | TRBD1 | TRBJ1-3 | TRBV5-1 | TGCGCCAGCAGCCCTGGGACAGCCGGGGGAAACACCATATATTTT | CASSPGTAGGNTIYF
15 | NA | TRBD1 | TRBJ2-3 | TRBV6-6 | TGTGCCAGCAGGCAGGGACAGGCCAGCACAGATACGCAGTATTTT | CASRQGQASTDTQYF
15 | NA | NA | TRBJ2-3 | TRBV6-6 | TGTGCCAGCAGCTCTGTCCAGGGCGACACAGATACGCAGTATTTT | CASSSVQGDTDTQYF
15 | NA | NA | TRBJ1-5 | TRBV28 | TGTGCCAGCTCTAGGGTACGGTCTAGCAATCAGCCCCAGCATTTT | CASSRVRSSNQPQHF
17 | NA | TRBD1 | TRBJ1-3 | TRBV5-4 | TGTGCCAGCAGCTCCATGAAAATCGGGACAGTGGGAAACACCATATATTTT | CASSSMKIGTVGNTIYF
16 | NA | NA | TRBJ2-1 | TRBV10-1 | TGCGCCAGCAGTGAGTCGAGGGGGGTCTCCTACAATGAGCAGTTCTTC | CASSESRGVSYNEQFF
14 | NA | TRBD1 | TRBJ2-5 | TRBV25-1 | TGTGCCAGCAGCGACAGGGTCCTCCAAGAGACCCAGTACTTC | CASSDRVLQETQYF
15 | NA | TRBD1 | TRBJ1-5 | TRBV27 | TGTGCCAGCGGGTCACTGACAGGGAAGCATCAGCCCCAGCATTTT | CASGSLTGKHQPQHF
14 | NA | NA | TRBJ1-5 | TRBV7-8 | TGTGCCAGCAGCTTAGCCGGAGGGATTCAGCCCCAGCATTTT | CASSLAGGIQPQHF
14 | NA | NA | TRBJ2-3 | TRBV5-8 | TGTGCCAGCAGCTTGGCGGGGAGCACAGATACGCAGTATTTT | CASSLAGSTDTQYF
13 | once | NA | TRBJ2-7 | TRBV7-9 | TGTGCCAGCAGGGGACCCAGCTCCTACGAGCAGTACTTC | CASRGPSSYEQYF
11 | NA | NA | TRBJ1-2 | TRBV20-1 | TGCAGTGCTAGAGAGTTGGAGGGCTACACCTTC | CSARELEGYTF
15 | NA | NA | TRBJ1-5 | TRBV30 | TGTGCCTGGAGTGTACGGTTAGAGTTCAATCAGCCCCAGCATTTT | CAWSVRLEFNQPQHF
16 | NA | NA | TRBJ2-3 | TRBV7-9 | TGTGCCAGCAGCGCCTACCGGACCCAAAGGACAGATACGCAGTATTTT | CASSAYRTQRTDTQYF
15 | NA | TRBD1 | TRBJ1-6 | TRBV2 | TGTGCCAGTGGTATAAGGGACAGCCAAAATTCACCCCTCCACTTT | CASGIRDSQNSPLHF
15 | NA | TRBD2 | TRBJ2-7 | TRBV5-1 | TGCGCCAGCAGCTCCCAGACTAGCGGGTCCTACGAGCAGTACTTC | CASSSQTSGSYEQYF
13 | NA | NA | TRBJ1-1 | TRBV6-5 | TGTGCCAGCAGTCGAATGCCTAACACTGAAGCTTTCTTT | CASSRMPNTEAFF
15 | NA | NA | TRBJ2-5 | TRBV19 | TGTGCCAGTAGCACCCTAGAGACACTTAAAGAGACCCAGTACTTC | CASSTLETLKETQYF
15 | NA | NA | TRBJ2-7 | TRBV14 | TGTGCCAGCAGCCAAGATCTTTCGGGGGTGTACGAGCAGTACTTC | CASSQDLSGVYEQYF
14 | NA | TRBD2 | TRBJ2-1 | TRBV30 | TGTGCCTGGGTTGCGGGGGACTCCTACAATGAGCAGTTCTTC | CAWVAGDSYNEQFF
15 | NA | NA | TRBJ2-2 | TRBV5-6 | TGTGCCAGCAGCTTGCGGGTTTGGGCCACCGGGGAGCTGTTTTTT | CASSLRVWATGELFF
13 | NA | NA | TRBJ2-7 | TRBV6-6 | TGTGCCACCACAGGAACTAGCTCCTACGAGCAGTACTTC | CATTGTSSYEQYF
15 | once | NA | TRBJ2-4 | TRBV5-1 | TGCGCCAGCAGCTTGCAGGGGCCTCCGCAAAACATTCAGTACTTC | CASSLQGPPQNIQYF
13 | NA | NA | TRBJ2-2 | TRBV7-6 | TGTGCCAGCAGCTGGACGGGGAGCGGGGAGCTGTTTTTT | CASSWTGSGELFF
14 | NA | TRBD1 | TRBJ2-3 | TRBV7-8 | TGTGCCAGCAGCGTAGACAGGGGGACAGATACGCAGTATTTT | CASSVDRGTDTQYF